This TCR beta chain emerged from a study of OX40 agonist ivuxolimab in advanced cancers. About the investigation overall: The costimulatory receptor OX40 (CD134) was targeted by ivuxolimab, a fully human IgG2 agonistic monoclonal antibody. Intravenous ivuxolimab was administered to patients every 2 weeks at six dose levels: 0.01, 0.1, 0.3, 1.5, 3 and 10 mg/kg. Among the roughly 50 dose-escalation patients, 19 had hepatocellular carcinoma, roughly 15 melanoma, 9 renal cell carcinoma and 9 head and neck cancer. The dose-escalation cohort was 80% to 90% male with a mean age of about 60 years, ranging from roughly 23 to 90. Prior anti-PD-1, anti-PD-L1 or anti-CTLA-4 therapy was permitted, and checkpoint inhibitors had been received by about 36% of dose-escalation patients. Partial responses were achieved by three dose-escalation patients, of whom one had hepatocellular carcinoma and two had cutaneous melanoma. Peripheral TCRbeta sequencing aimed to test whether ivuxolimab altered TCR sequence diversity and caused clonal T-cell expansion. The paper describes the monotherapy dose-escalation part (N ≈ 51 patients) of the phase I trial of ivuxolimab.

Concerning this clone itself: It has no known antigen specificity. No qualities accompany the bases; no much larger clone lies one base away.

To sequence the TCRbeta CDR3 region, genomic DNA was isolated from the sorted cells. The immunoSEQ Assay was used for sequencing of TCRbeta CDR3 regions. TCRdb retrieved this table from immuneACCESS and kept in-frame rearrangements only. Not all clones are present; in checked studies, unresolved V genes account for under half, and no reason is known for the remainder. The table for this sample lists approximately 20,000 clones; 85% to 90% of them were counted only once. The top ten clonotypes cover less than 60% of the sample. Broader findings and caveats from the paper: At doses of 0.1 to 3.0 mg/kg, clonal expansion of both CD4+ and CD8+ blood T cells was observed from baseline to week 6. Antigen specificity was not determined for the clonally expanded peripheral T cells. After ivuxolimab, expanded clones were on average more numerous among CD8+ T cells than among CD4+ T cells. Low levels of normalized T-cell clonal expansion were also shown by some nonresponding patients. In the 0.1-3.0 mg/kg groups, partial responders were among the patients with the lowest normalized peripheral clonal expansion, particularly in CD8+ T cells.

The CDR3 numbers 15 residues from cysteine through phenylalanine. Only the CDR3 DNA is retained, 45 bases long and in frame from the first base. V loses 7 bases of germline sequence and J loses 1 base, and the interval between the two ends is 16 bases. For CDR1 and CDR2, the germline V gene lists SGHRS and YFSETQ. Patients with a history of autoimmune disease or receiving systemic immunosuppression were excluded from the trial. Peripheral blood for TCR sequencing was collected from all dose cohorts at baseline, on cycle 4 day 1, and on cycle 7 day 1. The samples were drawn from a first-in-human, open-label, multicenter phase I dose-escalation trial of ivuxolimab. The trial enrolled adults with locally advanced or metastatic head and neck squamous cell, hepatocellular, melanoma or renal cell carcinoma. CD4+ and CD8+ T cells were sorted separately from peripheral blood before TCR sequencing.

Here the chain combines TRBV5-1 and TRBJ2-3, and the D gene may be TRBD2, 5 bases matching. The sequence derives from an adult with an advanced solid tumor such as melanoma, head and neck, liver or kidney cancer. Source: CD4+ or CD8+ T cells sorted from blood, taken in a trial of the OX40 agonist ivuxolimab. CDR3 protein: CASGYTSGGTDTQYF. At the DNA level, the sequence is TGCGCCAGCGGATACACGAGCGGAGGCACAGATACGCAGTATTTT.